This T cell receptor beta chain was recovered during a study of cytomegalovirus exposure and HLA in healthy donors (dated by TCRdb to 2016 to 2017). Looking at the study overall: According to an earlier analysis of a few hundred of the donors, roughly 180 million T cells yielded 90 million to 130 million unique TCR beta sequences and approximately 300 Gb of sequence data. In addition to the first cohort of 500 to 850 subjects, a separate validation cohort of approximately 130 different subjects was used. A later genetic analysis used genome-wide SNP genotypes for about 65% of the 666 donors, treating that subset as a discovery cohort. Rather than drawing on any new phenotypic data, the later analysis identified candidate immune exposures from TCR beta sequences and the way those sequences occurred across donors. The study profiled the T cell repertoires of hundreds of subjects by immunosequencing and related them to cytomegalovirus serostatus. To study patterns of TCR occurrence, a later analysis re-analyzed previously published TCR beta repertoires from hundreds of donors and added high-resolution HLA genotyping. Every repertoire in the discovery cohort had been generated on one and the same sequencing platform. Both class I and class II loci were covered by HLA typing, at four-digit resolution. Among the roughly 390 genotyped donors, approximately 81% belonged to the genetic ancestry cluster associated with self-reported Caucasian donors. Roughly 5 DR-DQ haplotypes were handled as single units for association and clustering because linkage in the cohort was strong. The number of donors typed differed by locus, with roughly 620-630 for A, B, C, DRB1 and DQB1, roughly 520 for DQA1, 606 for DPA1, and around 450 for DPB1. Around 300 gigabases of sequencing data and some 85 million unique TCR sequences were included in an early release covering about 620 HLA-typed donors. The aim of the study was to test whether cataloging public T cell receptors could identify signatures of past pathogen exposure. An earlier analysis of around 580 of the donors used high-throughput TCR beta sequencing to judge whether each TCR beta V gene segment behaved as functional or pseudogenic. To predict cytomegalovirus infection status, the study brought together high-throughput TCR immunosequencing, statistical association of individual TCRs with disease status, and machine learning. Among under 450 genotyped donors of the cohort, an average of roughly 240,000 unique TCR beta nucleotide sequences were sequenced per donor, roughly a sixth of them non-productive. Alongside the repertoire data, information on donor age, sex, ethnicity and CMV serostatus was compiled. Results and caveats for the whole study, not just this receptor: According to a later analysis, parvovirus B19, influenza, CMV and Epstein-Barr virus appeared linked to several top co-occurrence clusters. Because some donors lacked HLA typing at each locus, the association tests relied only on the typed subset. A few of the identified cytomegalovirus-associated TCR beta chains were confirmed in vitro to be specific for cytomegalovirus antigens. Correlated functional status among segregating V segments might be attributable to linkage disequilibrium, but an unknown experimental factor could not be ruled out. Across donors, most TCR sequences were observed very rarely, whereas some public TCRs were present in many individuals. Cytomegalovirus status was reported to be diagnosed by the classifier with high specificity and sensitivity in both the original and validation cohorts. An earlier analysis of 450 to 750 of the donors showed that most TCR beta V segments appeared in productive rearrangements either about 90% or about 30% of the time, which broadly matched IMGT annotations. Some IMGT-functional V segments, including TRBV6-2 and TRBV6-3, could not be told apart with the 87-base-pair reads, so those segments were excluded. A further reported finding was that TCR beta sequences accurately predicted the HLA-A and HLA-B alleles for most subjects in the first cohort. Compared with equally common non-associated chains, HLA-associated TCR beta chains in a later analysis were more clonally expanded and had lower generation probabilities. Sequencing depth was assumed to be roughly uniform across donors in the presence/absence analyses, though that assumption may not hold. In the study, 150 to 200 TCR beta chains were listed as associated with cytomegalovirus. Because counts were too low, around 18 rarely observed V segments, including chromosome 9 orphons, were left out of the earlier analysis of about 500 of the donors. In a later genetic analysis, fewer N-insertions in productive TCRs were reported among donors in an Asian-associated ancestry cluster than the 666-donor mean. The only immune exposure information available for the cohort was CMV serostatus. Most CMV-associated TCR beta chains appeared to be HLA-restricted in a later analysis, and the HLA associations seemed to be driven largely by CMV exposure. A cluster of highly shared sequence variants was judged likely to represent a technical artifact of the sequencing pipeline. Strong co-occurrence of HLA alleles, especially DR and DQ, made assigning TCR associations to individual alleles difficult. According to a later analysis, TCR association rates differed among HLA loci, with DRB1 alleles showing the most associated TCRs and HLA-C alleles showing the fewest. In this cohort, only TCR beta chains were sequenced, and detectable features were limited by the absence of alpha or paired-chain data. It was suggested by the authors that the approach could potentially be generalized to other disease states and immunological phenotypes. An association between a missense DCLRE1C variant and V-gene and J-gene trimming of TCR beta chains was found in a later genetic analysis and replicated in an independent cohort. Specific HLA alleles were associated with 16,951 TCR beta sequences at a false discovery rate of 0.05 in a later analysis.

Trimming leaves V shorter by 5 bases and J shorter by 8 bases, with the junction holding 11 bases beyond the gene matches. The CDR3, from cysteine to phenylalanine, totals 15 residues. Only the CDR3 part of the read is kept: 45 bases, read in frame from the first base. CDR1 and CDR2 (SEHNR, FQNEAQ) derive from the germline V gene (reference sequence). Library preparation employed the immunoSEQ multiplex PCR assay. A mixture of 60 forward primers for TCR Vbeta segments and 13 reverse primers for TCR Jbeta segments was used in the multiplex PCR. The CDR3 region of rearranged TCR beta genes was amplified from genomic DNA with a multiplex PCR assay. Amplified TCR beta libraries were sequenced as 87-base-pair reads on the Illumina HiSeq System. The published analysis was carried out like this. Across the 700 or so repertoires, a later analysis counted around 80 million unique TCR beta chains, around 10 million of which were shared by at least two donors. A nearest-neighbor algorithm error-corrected the raw reads and collapsed the reads into unique sequences, merging closely related sequences to remove PCR and sequencing errors. To assign V, D and J gene segments, CDR3 sequences were aligned to IMGT reference sequences. For a sequence to be retained, a match of at least six nucleotides to both a V gene segment and a J gene segment was required. A rearrangement was called productive if the CDR3 had no stop codons and remained in frame with V and J, and every other rearrangement was called non-productive. Following IMGT convention, CDR3 was defined as the stretch from the second conserved V-encoded cysteine to the conserved J-encoded phenylalanine. The earlier analysis of about 620 of the donors excluded sequences that lacked an unambiguous match to a single V gene segment. An earlier analysis of fewer than 750 of the donors classified V segments as functional when productive rearrangements were above 56.7% and as segregating when the standard deviation between donors was above 5%. A statistical classification framework was built to diagnose cytomegalovirus status from the catalog of TCR beta chain sequences. In a later analysis, V and J genes were assigned by comparing TCR nucleotide sequences against IMGT/GENE-DB human TR gene sequences. Using the TCRdist pipeline, a later analysis assigned CDR3 sequences along with most-parsimonious VDJ recombination scenarios. A later analysis defined each TCR beta chain by its CDR3 amino acid sequence plus V-gene family, and excluded reads lacking a unique V-gene family. To address suspected cross-contamination and a sequencing artifact, a later analysis removed under 600 highly shared, low-generation-probability nucleotide sequences. For each public chain, a later analysis derived a clonal expansion index from normalized ranks of inferred template counts within each repertoire. A later analysis computed generation probabilities with a VDJ recombination model fitted to out-of-frame rearrangements, and checked the results against IGoR. In a later analysis, TCR-TCR, TCR-HLA and TCR-CMV co-occurrence was scored with hypergeometric tests, and a repertoire-size bias correction was applied to TCR pairs. In a later analysis, false discovery rates were estimated by permuting HLA or CMV assignments 20 times. In a later analysis, co-occurring TCRs were grouped using DBSCAN, with TCRdist sequence similarity added in when clustering inside HLA-allele-positive subsets. Repertoires with fewer than 30,000 or more than 120,000 public chains, plus five repertoires with anomalous nucleotide sharing, were excluded from co-occurrence clustering. Imported from immuneACCESS, the table was reduced by TCRdb to in-frame sequences with V and J called. These copies leave out some clones; in studies compared against another copy, an unresolved V gene accounts for under half, and the cause of the remainder is not known. That table supplies the V and J calls and clone size; D and trimming were determined from the DNA. The sample contains around 160,000 clones, 65% to 70% of them found a single time. The top ten clones comprise 4% to 5.5% of the sample.

This clone was detected only once. What antigen it recognizes has not been identified. Base qualities are missing; no much larger clone stands one base away. The cohort consisted of approximately 670 healthy bone marrow donors. Cohort members were all nominally healthy when sampled, although unrecorded immune exposures were likely present. The donor tested CMV seropositive, placing the donor among the 290 or so seropositive members of the cohort. Every donor gave a peripheral blood sample, and the peripheral blood mononuclear cells from that sample were used for TCR beta sequencing. The Qiagen DNeasy Blood Extraction Kit was used to extract genomic DNA from the blood cell samples.

This TCR was recovered from a woman aged 18-35 years in good health and CMV-seropositive. The sequence is built from TRBV7-9 and TRBJ1-4, with 7 junctional bases fitting TRBD1. Sequenced sample: PBMCs. The base sequence is TGTGCCAGCAGCGCCCGGGACAGCCTCCAGGAAAAACTGTTTTTT. Its protein reads: CASSARDSLQEKLFF.